Presented here are 13 T cell receptor beta chains from one specimen sequenced in a study of T cells in Graves' hyperthyroidism and ophthalmopathy. Amplified TCR beta CDR3 regions derived from RNA transcripts. HTBI primers were used for first-round RT-PCR of the TCR CDR3. From the multiplex PCR reads, TCRdb called clonotypes with MiXCR, one entry per CDR3 protein. The top ten clones hold 30% to 40% of a sample with 700,000 to 850,000 distinct CDR3 sequences, around 40% of them seen once. The sequenced material came from blood. These receptors originate from a woman aged 40 to 50 with Graves' hyperthyroidism.

The chain links TRBV6-5 to TRBJ1-2; D perhaps matches TRBD1 (5 bases). V lost 6 bases and J lost 8, with 19 bases in between. The germline V gene has CDR1 MNHEY and CDR2 SVGAGI. This CDR3 spans 14 amino acids. The CDR3 spells CASSITGYIAGYTF. CDR3 DNA sequence: TGTGCCAGCAGCATAACAGGTTATATTGCCGGCTACACCTTC.

The chain has TRBV29-1 and TRBJ2-2; 9 nucleotides agree with TRBD1. CDR1 is SQVTM and CDR2 is ANQGSEA in the germline V gene. The CDR3 loop spans 15 amino acids. The junction had 7 bases not matched to a gene; V was cut back by 3 bases and J by 5 bases. The CDR3 region has the DNA TGCAGCGTTGAGGGGGGACAGGGTGAAACCGGGGAGCTGTTTTTT. Amino acid sequence: CSVEGGQGETGELFF.

The chain has TRBV19 and TRBJ1-5, with 9 bases matching TRBD1. The V gene end was trimmed by 6 bases and the J gene end by 3 bases; junction bases not matched to a gene: 12. The CDR3 runs 17 residues. Germline lookup yields CDR1 LNHDA and CDR2 SQIVND (reference sequence). The CDR3 reads CASSEIGTGRFNQPQHF. CDR3 nucleotide sequence: TGTGCCAGTAGCGAAATCGGGACAGGGAGATTCAATCAGCCCCAGCATTTT.

The chain joins TRBV9 to TRBJ2-5, with 7 bases identical to TRBD1. The CDR3 consists of 16 residues. Germline trimming cut 5 bases from V and 6 bases from J; bases unmatched to any gene: 16. Germline V CDR1 and CDR2: SGDLS, YYNGEE. The CDR3 protein is CASRETGREGRKTQYF. The CDR3 DNA reads TGTGCCAGCAGAGAGACAGGGAGAGAAGGTCGGAAGACCCAGTACTTC.

The chain has TRBV4-3 and TRBJ1-1; no clear D. Germline loops: CDR1 LGHNA, CDR2 YSLEER. CDR3 length: 12 residues. Trimming removed 2 bases from V and 4 bases from J, with 5 bases in between. The CDR3 nucleotides are TGCGCCAGCAGCCAAATGGGCACTGAAGCTTTCTTT. It encodes CASSQMGTEAFF.

This clonotype appeared a few times. This sequence joins TRBV7-2 and TRBJ1-6, with D hard to call. Deletions cut 6 bases from V and 9 bases from J, with 15 bases between. Germline-derived CDR1 and CDR2 are SGHTA and FQGNSA. The CDR3 runs to 14 residues. The CDR3 is CASSLVPSGSPLHF. In nucleotides, the CDR3 is TGTGCCAGCAGTTTGGTCCCTTCGGGTTCACCCCTCCACTTT.

The chain joins TRBV28 to TRBJ2-2; D is undetermined. CDR1 is MDHEN, CDR2 SYDVKM, per germline. The CDR3 is 15 amino acids. V lost 5 bases and J 2 bases, leaving 12 bases between the germline ends. The CDR3 DNA is TGTGCCAGCAGTGACATACAGCTTAACACCGGGGAGCTGTTTTTT. Translated, it gives CASSDIQLNTGELFF.

In the case of this clonotype: The conserved closing phenylalanine or tryptophan is absent in this CDR3, likely reflecting a read error. The DNA is left out, because the CDR3 cannot be placed on it with certainty; the CDR3 is given as TCRdb lists it. The chain combines TRBV5-1 with TRBJ2-7; no DNA check was done on the table's D call, TRBD2. With termini counted, the CDR3 has 8 amino acids. Germline assignment: CDR1 SGHRS and CDR2 YFSETQ. This CDR3 is CASSGIAS.

The chain carries TRBV12-3 or TRBV12-4 and TRBJ2-5; D call uncertain. The CDR3 has 17 residues. V lost 2 bases, J lost 9 bases, and 25 bases lay in between. The CDR3 DNA sequence: TGTGCCAGCAGTTTATCAGTTTGGGGTCCGGCCAATATTGCCCAGTACTTC. Protein: CASSLSVWGPANIAQYF.

The chain carries TRBV25-1 and TRBJ1-2, with D possibly being TRBD1 (5 bases). The CDR3 is made up of 13 amino acids. Trimming cost V 1 base and J 4 bases, with 7 bases left between them. CDR1 and CDR2 (germline): MGHDK, SYGVNS. The CDR3 DNA is TGTGCCAGCAGTGAATCGGGGGTCTATGGCTACACCTTC. Protein sequence: CASSESGVYGYTF.

The chain recombines TRBV19 with TRBJ2-1; 7 bases fit TRBD2. V was clipped by 4 bases and J by 2 bases; unmatched bases: 5. The germline CDR1 and CDR2 sequences are LNHDA and SQIVND (reference sequence). The CDR3 contains 15 residues. CDR3: CASSSGGWPYNEQFF. CDR3 DNA: TGTGCCAGTAGTAGCGGGGGTTGGCCCTACAATGAGCAGTTCTTC.

This clonotype was seen many times. The rearrangement uses TRBV2 and TRBJ1-2; D unresolved. The V gene's germline CDR1 is SNHLY and CDR2 FYNNEI. Between the trimmed V and J ends, which lost 6 bases and 2 bases, there was a span of 22 bases. The CDR3 totals 17 residues. The CDR3 reads CASREYGMVRRNYGYTF. The CDR3 DNA follows: TGTGCCAGCAGAGAGTACGGGATGGTCAGAAGAAACTATGGCTACACCTTC.

The chain uses TRBV7-2 and TRBJ1-1; no clear D. The V and J ends lost 8 bases and 1 base respectively, with 8 bases between them. The CDR3 is 12 residues long. The germline V gene encodes CDR1 SGHTA and CDR2 FQGNSA. The CDR3 bases are TGTGCCAGCTTTAGGGCGAACACTGAAGCTTTCTTT. Translating gives CASFRANTEAFF.